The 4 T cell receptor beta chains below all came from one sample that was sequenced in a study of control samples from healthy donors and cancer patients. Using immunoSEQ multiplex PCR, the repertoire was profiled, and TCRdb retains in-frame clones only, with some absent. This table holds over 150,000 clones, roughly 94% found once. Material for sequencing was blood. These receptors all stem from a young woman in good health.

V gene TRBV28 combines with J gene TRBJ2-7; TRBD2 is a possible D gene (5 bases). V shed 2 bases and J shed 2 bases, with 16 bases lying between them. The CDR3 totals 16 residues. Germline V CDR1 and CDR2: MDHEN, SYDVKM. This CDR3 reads CASSLRVFSGTYEQYF. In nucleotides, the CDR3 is TGTGCCAGCAGTTTAAGGGTGTTCTCCGGGACCTACGAGCAGTACTTC.

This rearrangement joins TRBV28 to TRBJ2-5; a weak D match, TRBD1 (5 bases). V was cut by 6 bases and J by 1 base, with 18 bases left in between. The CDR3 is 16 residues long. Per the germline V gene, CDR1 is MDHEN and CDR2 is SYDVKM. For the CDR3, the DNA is TGTGCCAGCAGGTCCCGCTGGGTAGGGGTCCAAGAGACCCAGTACTTC. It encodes CASRSRWVGVQETQYF.

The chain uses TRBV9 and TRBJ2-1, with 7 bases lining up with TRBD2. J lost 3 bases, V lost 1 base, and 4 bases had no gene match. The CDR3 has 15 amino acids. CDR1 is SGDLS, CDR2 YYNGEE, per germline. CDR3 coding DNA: TGTGCCAGCAGCGTAAAGGGACTAAACTACAATGAGCAGTTCTTC. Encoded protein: CASSVKGLNYNEQFF.

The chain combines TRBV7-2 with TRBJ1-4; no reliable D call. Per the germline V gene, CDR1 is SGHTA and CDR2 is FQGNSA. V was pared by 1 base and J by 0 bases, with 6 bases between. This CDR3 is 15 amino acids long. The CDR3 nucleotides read TGTGCCAGCAGCTTAGACTTCGCAACTAATGAAAAACTGTTTTTT. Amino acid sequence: CASSLDFATNEKLFF.